These T cell receptor beta chains were read from a single sample in a study of T cells in Graves' hyperthyroidism and ophthalmopathy. TCRdb itself ran the multiplex PCR reads through MiXCR, one entry per CDR3 protein. The top ten hold 35% to 50% of the sample, which has a few hundred thousand distinct CDR3 sequences, 18% seen once. The sequenced sample was blood. These receptors came from a man aged 35 to 55 with Graves' hyperthyroidism. The CDR3 runs from the conserved cysteine through the conserved F or W. Where a row states a size, it is once, few, many or the class of an expanded clone; other rows omit it.

v_gene	abundance	j_gene	CDR3aa
TRBV7-9	few	TRBJ1-1	CASSLFRDREVWNTEAFF
TRBV18	-	TRBJ1-6	CASSPQQGDNSPLHF
TRBV5-1	-	TRBJ2-3	CASSIGTGTDTQYF
TRBV12-3/TRBV12-4	-	TRBJ2-3	CASSPSLGGTSTDTQYF
TRBV28	many	TRBJ1-2	CASSLGRNYGYTF
TRBV5-1	-	TRBJ1-4	CASRTGPTNEKLFF
TRBV7-9	many	TRBJ2-7	CASSLRAGTGSPGEQYF
TRBV6-6	many	TRBJ2-7	CASSYRGAPVRYF
TRBV9	few	TRBJ1-5	CASSVGGQGTQPQHF
TRBV27	many	TRBJ2-3	CASSSQGEETDTQYF
TRBV13	many	TRBJ2-1	CASSPPGTKQFF
TRBV20-1	many	TRBJ1-2	CSAREDNYGYTF
TRBV6-2/TRBV6-3	many	TRBJ2-5	CASSPLWETQYF
TRBV3-1	many	TRBJ2-1	CASSQGVPNEQFF
TRBV27	many	TRBJ2-4	CASSSGAGSAKNIQYF
TRBV20-1	many	TRBJ2-1	CRPGTSGLNEQFF
TRBV10-3	-	TRBJ2-3	CAIATELTDTQYF
TRBV2	many	TRBJ1-6	CASKQKGYYNSPLHF
TRBV5-1	many	TRBJ1-1	CASSDLNTEAFF
TRBV18	many	TRBJ2-7	CASSPVGHYEQYF
TRBV4-3	many	TRBJ2-1	CASSVIPGEQFF
TRBV12-3/TRBV12-4	many	TRBJ2-1	CASSTGTGGRDEQFF
TRBV20-1	-	TRBJ2-3	CSARYQKDTQYF
TRBV28	many	TRBJ2-7	CASSPGSSGGISYEQYF
TRBV5-7	-	TRBJ2-4	CASSLKTPGQEKNIQYF
TRBV12-3/TRBV12-4	-	TRBJ2-1	CASSSPRLGAVF
TRBV6-6	many	TRBJ2-2	CASSYSGQGGGELFF
TRBV5-1	many	TRBJ2-3	CATGTSGGTDTQYF
TRBV7-9	many	TRBJ2-3	CASSSPGARATDTQYF
TRBV11-2	many	TRBJ1-1	CASSFRTNEAFF
TRBV19	few	TRBJ1-1	CASSIPWRQRNTEAFF
TRBV19	many	TRBJ2-2	CASSPTGTTNTGELFF
TRBV7-3	-	TRBJ1-2	CASSATGADGYTF
TRBV20-1	many	TRBJ1-2	CSARQLEGYTF
TRBV5-1	many	TRBJ2-7	CASSGQAPGDEQYF
TRBV27	few	TRBJ1-1	CATIRQGRRTEAFF
TRBV5-6	many	TRBJ1-2	CASSLVVGDRGYTF
TRBV6-1	few	TRBJ2-3	CASALAGKITDTQYF
TRBV7-2	many	TRBJ2-7	CASSPGTGGYEQYF
TRBV18	few	TRBJ2-1	CASSIGQTISYNEQFF
TRBV4-3	many	TRBJ1-1	CASSQDLVRTNTEAFF
TRBV2	many	TRBJ2-3	CASLTDTQYF
TRBV7-6	many	TRBJ2-7	CASSLAAGDEQYF
TRBV11-2	many	TRBJ2-3	CASRPDRADTQYF
TRBV10-3	few	TRBJ2-1	CAVRGGGSYNEQFF
TRBV20-1	many	TRBJ2-3	CSARDHGASGGQTQYF
TRBV7-9	many	TRBJ1-1	CASSLQVNTEAFF
TRBV28	many	TRBJ1-6	CASSYRDHNSPLHF
TRBV6-2/TRBV6-3	few	TRBJ1-2	CASGMTGGYGYTF
TRBV11-1	many	TRBJ1-1	CASTLGPSNTEAFF
TRBV10-3	few	TRBJ2-5	CAISEMGGTGGIQETQYF
TRBV12-3/TRBV12-4	few	TRBJ2-1	CASLEAGRNEQFF
TRBV30	many	TRBJ2-7	CAWSPGHPFEQYF